Each of the 21 T cell receptor beta chains below was sequenced from the same sample in a study of T cell repertoires in cytomegalovirus infection. TCRdb re-called the reads with MiXCR, one entry per CDR3 protein. The sample has hundreds of thousands of distinct CDR3 sequences, 20% to 30% seen once. The sequenced material came from CD8+ T cells from PBMCs. These receptors all come from a human donor in good health (CMV status not recorded). Some clones in this sample may be carry-over from other donors' samples.

The gene calls are TRBV20-1 and TRBJ2-1, with 7 bases matching TRBD1. Per the germline V gene, CDR1 is DFQATT and CDR2 is SNEGSKA (reference sequence). V trimming: 0 bases; J trimming: 3 bases; junction bases outside the gene matches: 5. There are 15 residues in the CDR3. The CDR3 nucleotides are TGCAGTGCTAGAGACGGGACAGATTTCTACAATGAGCAGTTCTTC. It yields the protein CSARDGTDFYNEQFF.

This clonotype was recorded a few times. The chain is built from TRBV19 and TRBJ2-1; TRBD2 matches at 12 bases. Trimming at V came to 2 bases and at J to 4 bases, leaving 9 bases not matched to a gene. This CDR3 has 18 amino acids. The germline CDR1 and CDR2 sequences are LNHDA and SQIVND (reference sequence). CDR3 DNA: TGTGCCAGTAGTATACCCCCTAGCGGGGGGGGAGATTACAATGAGCAGTTCTTC. Translated: CASSIPPSGGGDYNEQFF.

This clonotype was seen a few times. V usage is TRBV4-1 and J usage is TRBJ1-2, with D perhaps TRBD1 (6 bases). From germline, CDR1 is MGHRA and CDR2 YSYEKL. V was pared by 1 base and J by 4 bases, with 16 bases between. The CDR3 contains 16 residues. The CDR3 region has the DNA TGCGCCAGCAGCCAAGTCGGCGGGGGGCCCTTCTATGGCTACACCTTC. Its protein is CASSQVGGGPFYGYTF.

This chain joins TRBV28 and TRBJ2-3; no firm D call. V shed 2 bases and J shed 2 bases, with 14 bases lying between them. Germline CDR1 and CDR2: MDHEN and SYDVKM. The CDR3 covers 16 residues. The DNA for the CDR3 is TGTGCCAGCAGTTTAGGGCAGGCATCCTTCACAGATACGCAGTATTTT. The encoded protein is CASSLGQASFTDTQYF.

Details on this clonotype: Since no conserved phenylalanine or tryptophan closes the CDR3, a read error is the likely cause. The gene calls are TRBV7-2 and TRBJ1-2; 9 nucleotides align to TRBD1. The V segment lost 3 bases and the J segment 8 bases; nucleotides outside the gene matches: 10. In germline, CDR1 is SGHTA, CDR2 FQGNSA. This CDR3 has 15 residues. DNA of the CDR3: TGTGCCAGCAGCTTTTCCTCTCACAGGGGGCACGGCTACACCTAC. Its protein is CASSFSSHRGHGYTY.

A note on this clonotype: This clone may be a read error of a much larger clone one base away. The chain has TRBV28 and TRBJ2-5, with TRBD1 matching 8 bases. Germline assignment: CDR1 MDHEN and CDR2 SYDVKM. The CDR3 sequence is 13 residues long. CDR3 region: CTSSFDRGETQYF. The CDR3 DNA sequence: TGTACCAGCAGTTTCGACAGGGGAGAGACCCAGTACTTC.

This clonotype was seen more than once but under ten times. For the CDR3, the DNA is TGTGCCAGCAGCTTGGGAGCTTTCGTGCGGGGGGGAGTGAAAGATGAGCAGTTCTTC. Amino acid sequence: CASSLGAFVRGGVKDEQFF. The gene calls are TRBV7-9 and TRBJ2-1; 9 bases map to TRBD2. Trimming took 3 bases from V and 8 from J; bases not matched to a gene: 20. This CDR3 region has 19 residues. Germline CDR1 SEHNR, CDR2 FQNEAQ (reference sequence).

The chain has TRBV25-1 and TRBJ2-3, with TRBD2 matching 12 bases. Germline CDR1 reads MGHDK; CDR2 reads SYGVNS. The CDR3 totals 16 residues. V lost 4 bases and J lost 1; bases outside the gene matches: 3. The CDR3 bases are TGTGCCAGCAGTGGACTAGCGGGGGTACGCACAGATACGCAGTATTTT. Translating gives CASSGLAGVRTDTQYF.

This clonotype was detected a few times. The genes are TRBV28 and TRBJ1-1, with a possible D match to TRBD1 (5 bases). The CDR3 length is 14 residues. Germline V CDR1 and CDR2: MDHEN, SYDVKM. V was trimmed by 8 bases and J by 5 bases, leaving 18 bases between them. DNA of the CDR3: TGTGCCAGCGGAGCCTTCATTGGGGGGACTGAAGCTTTCTTT. This translates into CASGAFIGGTEAFF.

This clonotype appeared many times. The chain couples TRBV7-2 to TRBJ1-2; possibly TRBD1 for D (6 bases). CDR1 and CDR2 (germline): SGHTA, FQGNSA. The CDR3 is 16 residues long. V was pared by 5 bases and J by 0 bases, with 16 bases between. DNA of the CDR3: TGTGCCAGCAGCGTCGACAGGCGGAATTCTAACTATGGCTACACCTTC. It is translated as CASSVDRRNSNYGYTF.

This clonotype was found a few times. V gene TRBV7-6 combines with J gene TRBJ2-3, with 8 bases matching TRBD2. V shed 5 bases and J 6 bases; nucleotides not matched to a gene: 13. CDR1 and CDR2 (germline): SGHVS, FNYEAQ. CDR3 length: 16 amino acids. CDR3 sequence reads: CASSPRPGGAGDTQYF. CDR3 nucleotides: TGTGCCAGCAGCCCCAGGCCCGGGGGGGCAGGGGATACGCAGTATTTT.

The J gene is TRBJ2-1, the V gene TRBV6-2 or TRBV6-3; TRBD1 matches at 7 bases. CDR1 is MNHEY and CDR2 is SVGEGT in the germline V gene. After removal of 2 bases from V and 1 base from J, the junction contained 2 bases not matched to a gene. This CDR3 has 15 amino acids. CDR3 protein: CASSYQGVSYNEQFF. CDR3 nucleotide sequence: TGTGCCAGCAGTTACCAGGGGGTATCCTACAATGAGCAGTTCTTC.

The chain employs TRBV5-5 and TRBJ1-1; no clear D. The CDR3 consists of 14 residues. The germline gives CDR1 SGHKS, CDR2 YYEKEE (reference sequence). V was clipped by 4 bases and J by 4 bases, with 14 bases between them. The CDR3 nucleotides read TGTGCCAGCAGCCGGCGGTTGTCGGGCACTGAAGCTTTCTTT. Translating it yields CASSRRLSGTEAFF.

The chain employs TRBV6-5 and TRBJ2-1; D ambiguous. Germline CDR1 MNHEY, CDR2 SVGAGI. This CDR3 spans 16 amino acids. V lost 0 bases to trimming and J lost 0 bases, with 9 bases between them. CDR3 DNA: TGTGCCAGCAGTTACTCCGACACGAGCTCCTACAATGAGCAGTTCTTC. It encodes CASSYSDTSSYNEQFF.

The J gene is TRBJ2-7, the V gene TRBV29-1, with D possibly being TRBD2 (6 bases). The CDR3 contains 12 residues. Trimming stripped 3 bases from V and 6 bases from J, with 12 bases between. The V gene's germline CDR1 is SQVTM and CDR2 ANQGSEA. The CDR3 sequence is CSVDWGVGEQYF. For the CDR3, the DNA is TGCAGCGTTGACTGGGGGGTTGGCGAGCAGTACTTC.

A remark on this clonotype: Since the CDR3 does not end with the conserved phenylalanine or tryptophan, this likely comes from a read error. V gene TRBV12-3 or TRBV12-4 combines with J gene TRBJ1-2; perhaps TRBD1 as D (5 bases). Trimming took 3 bases from V and 3 from J, leaving 14 bases between them. The CDR3 is made up of 15 amino acids. CDR3 coding DNA: TGTGCCAGCAGTTTCACGTGGGGCTCCGACTATGGCTACACCTAC. Its protein product is CASSFTWGSDYGYTY.

The J gene is TRBJ2-5, the V gene TRBV28, with TRBD1 identical over 7 bases. The CDR3 has 15 residues. Unmatched junction bases numbered 7, after V lost 3 bases and J lost 3 bases. Germline V gene data show CDR1 as MDHEN and CDR2 as SYDVKM. CDR3 sequence: CASSFPRQGEETQYF. CDR3 DNA sequence: TGTGCCAGCAGTTTCCCCAGACAGGGCGAAGAGACCCAGTACTTC.

V usage is TRBV24-1 and J usage is TRBJ2-3, with D maybe TRBD2 (5 bases). Germline V gene sequence: CDR1 KGHDR, CDR2 SFDVKD. V lost 8 bases, J lost 1 base, and 9 bases lay in between. This CDR3 spans 13 amino acids. CDR3 region: CATTNSGTDTQYF. The CDR3 DNA follows: TGTGCCACCACCAATAGCGGCACAGATACGCAGTATTTT.

The chain links TRBV9 to TRBJ2-1; D is tentatively TRBD1 or TRBD2 (5 bases each). Looked up from germline, CDR1 is SGDLS and CDR2 is YYNGEE. The CDR3 has 13 amino acids. The germline V and J ends were trimmed by 0 bases and 5 bases, with 6 bases remaining between them. The CDR3, as DNA: TGTGCCAGCAGCGTAGGGGGGAACAATGAGCAGTTCTTC. Translation gives CASSVGGNNEQFF.

The sample holds many counts of this clonotype. The chain has TRBV7-9 and TRBJ1-1; D unresolved. From germline, CDR1 is SEHNR and CDR2 FQNEAQ (reference sequence). Trimming cost V 9 bases and J 1 base, with 9 bases left between them. The CDR3 runs to 12 residues. The CDR3 sequence is CASFWANTEAFF. The CDR3 nucleotides read TGTGCCAGTTTTTGGGCGAACACTGAAGCTTTCTTT.

CDR3 loop: CASSFRDSLGYTF. The CDR3 DNA reads TGTGCCAGCAGCTTCCGGGACAGCCTCGGCTACACCTTC. V and J are TRBV7-9 and TRBJ1-2, with 7 bases aligning to TRBD1. Trimming took 3 bases from V and 8 from J; bases not matched to a gene: 6. This CDR3 contains 13 residues. Germline CDR1 is SEHNR and CDR2 is FQNEAQ (reference sequence).